These 25 T cell receptor beta chains were all obtained from the same sample, sequenced in a study of shared clonotypes between healthy human individuals. Generated by immunoSEQ multiplex PCR, the TCRdb table keeps only in-frame clones and is missing some. The data contain about 1,900,000 clones, about 95% of them seen just once; the ten biggest clones take up around 1%. Selected positively for CCR7 and CD45RO-negative, naive CD8 cells excluded terminally differentiated effector memory CD45RA+ cells. The sequencing input was naive CD8+ T cells sorted from blood. Source of these receptors: a man between 18 and 35 years old in good health.

The chain combines TRBV15 with TRBJ2-1; unclear D gene. This CDR3 spans 13 amino acids. CDR1 LNHNV and CDR2 YYDKDF come from the germline V gene (reference sequence). V lost 3 bases and J 8 bases, leaving 11 bases between the germline ends. This CDR3 is CATSSGWPDEQFF. The CDR3 DNA reads as TGTGCCACCAGCAGCGGTTGGCCGGATGAGCAGTTCTTC.

CDR3 loop: CASSFSRGSLSYEQYF. The CDR3 DNA is TGTGCCAGCAGTTTTAGCCGAGGCAGCCTCTCCTACGAGCAGTACTTC. This chain links TRBV27 with TRBJ2-7; the D is unclear. Germline CDR1 reads MNHEY; CDR2 reads SMNVEV (reference sequence). Trimming cost V 3 bases and J 0 bases, with 15 bases left between them. The CDR3 extends over 16 amino acids.

The rearrangement links TRBV4-1 to TRBJ2-7; TRBD1 is a possible D gene (6 bases). Trimming pared 3 bases from V and 2 bases from J, leaving 23 bases between. CDR1 and CDR2 from the germline V gene are MGHRA and YSYEKL. The CDR3 extends over 18 amino acids. The CDR3 bases are TGCGCCAGCAGCCACAGATCGACAGGTAGACAAACTACCTACGAGCAGTACTTC. Protein: CASSHRSTGRQTTYEQYF.

This clone came up once. This sequence joins TRBV12-5 and TRBJ2-5; D not certain. Looked up from germline, CDR1 is LGHNT and CDR2 is FRNRAP. The CDR3 spans 13 residues. With 7 bases removed from V and 2 bases from J, the gap between germline ends came to 11 bases. In DNA, the CDR3 is TGTGCTAGTGCCACGGAGACTCAAGAGACCCAGTACTTC. Protein: CASATETQETQYF.

This chain joins TRBV19 and TRBJ2-7; D is undetermined. The V gene's germline CDR1 is LNHDA and CDR2 SQIVND (reference sequence). V lost 3 bases, J lost 4 bases, and 10 bases lay in between. This CDR3 is 13 amino acids long. CDR3 in amino acids: CASSMVNGYEQYF. The CDR3 DNA reads TGTGCCAGTAGTATGGTAAACGGATACGAGCAGTACTTC.

The J gene is TRBJ2-7, the V gene TRBV9; 8 nucleotides match TRBD1. V lost 0 bases and J lost 6; bases outside the gene matches: 5. This CDR3 is built from 14 residues. The germline V gene has CDR1 SGDLS and CDR2 YYNGEE. For the CDR3, the DNA is TGTGCCAGCAGCGTAGAGACAGGGACAGGCGAGCAGTACTTC. Protein: CASSVETGTGEQYF.

The chain joins TRBV29-1 to TRBJ2-3; D is perhaps TRBD1 or TRBD2 (5 bases each). V was cut by 3 bases and J by 3 bases, with 13 bases left in between. The CDR3 sequence is 14 residues long. Germline CDR1 SQVTM, CDR2 ANQGSEA. The CDR3 DNA sequence: TGCAGCGTTGAGGGGGTTTTTTCGACAGATACGCAGTATTTT. This encodes CSVEGVFSTDTQYF.

The gene calls are TRBV10-2 and TRBJ2-7, with D perhaps TRBD2 (6 bases). V was clipped by 8 bases and J by 5 bases, with 16 bases between them. Germline V gives CDR1 WSHSY, CDR2 SAAADI. The CDR3 sequence is 13 residues long. This chain's CDR3 is CASHWGGLNEQYF. The CDR3, as DNA: TGCGCCAGCCATTGGGGAGGCCTAAACGAGCAGTACTTC.

The genes are TRBV28 and TRBJ1-4, with D unresolved. Germline assignment: CDR1 MDHEN and CDR2 SYDVKM. Trimming pared 2 bases from V and 0 bases from J, leaving 10 bases between. This CDR3 has 16 residues. CDR3 nucleotide sequence: TGTGCCAGCAGTTTACGGTTCTCGTCAACTAATGAAAAACTGTTTTTT. Its translation is CASSLRFSSTNEKLFF.

The V gene is TRBV27, the J gene TRBJ1-2; 10 positions agree with TRBD1. The CDR3 covers 14 residues. The V gene end was trimmed by 5 bases and the J gene end by 7 bases; junction bases not matched to a gene: 7. Germline-derived CDR1 and CDR2 are MNHEY and SMNVEV (reference sequence). Here the CDR3 reads CASSPRQGARGYTF. CDR3 nucleotide sequence: TGTGCCAGCAGTCCCCGACAGGGGGCGCGTGGCTACACCTTC.

The CDR3: CASSVGLEGDEQFF. CDR3 DNA: TGTGCCAGCAGCGTCGGACTAGAGGGGGATGAGCAGTTCTTC. The V call is TRBV9, the J call TRBJ2-1; a weak D match, TRBD2 (7 bases). The CDR3 covers 14 residues. Germline loops: CDR1 SGDLS, CDR2 YYNGEE. V was clipped by 2 bases and J by 8 bases, with 14 bases between them. Variable domain in full (rest from reference TRBV9 and TRBJ2-1): DSGVTQTPKHLITATGQRVTLRCSPRSGDLSVYWYQQSLDQGLQFLIQYYNGEERAKGNILERFSAQQFPDLHSELNLSSLELGDSALYFCASSVGLEGDEQFFGPGTRLTVL.

The chain links TRBV2 to TRBJ2-5; 7 bases align to TRBD2. The germline gives CDR1 SNHLY, CDR2 FYNNEI. CDR3 length: 15 amino acids. Trimming at V came to 4 bases and at J to 6 bases, leaving 11 bases not matched to a gene. The CDR3 nucleotides read TGTGCCAGCAGTGTCGGAGAGGGGAGGGGCAAGACCCAGTACTTC. This encodes CASSVGEGRGKTQYF. The full variable domain, in which reference TRBV2 and TRBJ2-5 provide the parts outside the CDR3, is EPEVTQTPSHQVTQMGQEVILRCVPISNHLYFYWYRQILGQKVEFLVSFYNNEISEKSEIFDDQFSVERPDGSNFTLKIRSTKLEDSAMYFCASSVGEGRGKTQYFGPGTRLLVL.

This chain uses TRBV4-1 with TRBJ2-1; no reliable D call. Germline loops: CDR1 MGHRA, CDR2 YSYEKL. Trimming took off 0 bases at V and 0 bases at J, with 9 bases between the two ends. The CDR3 has 16 amino acids. CDR3 sequence (DNA): TGCGCCAGCAGCCAAGAGGTGGCCAACTCCTACAATGAGCAGTTCTTC. Protein product: CASSQEVANSYNEQFF.

V gene TRBV10-3 combines with J gene TRBJ2-7; possibly TRBD2 for D (7 bases). Germline V gene sequence: CDR1 ENHRY, CDR2 SYGVKD. V was shortened by 2 bases and J by 2 bases, with 16 bases between the two germline ends. The CDR3 covers 16 residues. The DNA of the CDR3 is TGTGCCATCAGTGAGGGGGGGGCGCAATCCCCCTACGAGCAGTACTTC. Amino acid sequence: CAISEGGAQSPYEQYF.

This sequence joins TRBV6-5 and TRBJ2-1; TRBD2 matches 12 bases. CDR3 length equals 14 residues. V was clipped by 10 bases and J by 6 bases; unmatched bases: 7. CDR1 and CDR2 from the germline V gene are MNHEY and SVGAGI. For the CDR3, the DNA is TGTGCCACCTCCCCTAGCGGGAGGGCCAATGAGCAGTTCTTC. Residues: CATSPSGRANEQFF.

The chain employs TRBV6-6 and TRBJ2-7, with 9 bases lining up with TRBD1. From germline, CDR1 is MNHNY and CDR2 SVGAGI (reference sequence). This CDR3 comprises 15 residues. V lost 5 bases, J lost 2 bases, and 7 bases stayed unmatched. The CDR3 reads CASSHLRQGAYEQYF. The CDR3 DNA is TGTGCCAGCAGTCACCTCCGACAGGGGGCCTACGAGCAGTACTTC.

The chain combines TRBV9 with TRBJ2-7; possibly TRBD2 for D (5 bases). Per germline, CDR1 SGDLS and CDR2 YYNGEE. This CDR3 is 15 amino acids long. V lost 2 bases, J lost 1 base, and 13 bases lay in between. The CDR3 sequence is CASSVTSSGSYEQYF. CDR3 nucleotides: TGTGCCAGCAGCGTTACCAGCTCGGGGTCCTACGAGCAGTACTTC.

The rearrangement joins TRBV19 to TRBJ1-5; D might be TRBD1 (6 bases). Looked up from germline, CDR1 is LNHDA and CDR2 is SQIVND (reference sequence). V lost 6 bases and J lost 4, with 19 bases in between. The length of the CDR3 is 16 residues. CDR3 sequence: CASSPFVYRANQPQHF. The CDR3 DNA sequence: TGTGCCAGTAGCCCATTTGTGTACAGGGCTAATCAGCCCCAGCATTTT.

As concerns this clone: One end of the junction does not line up with germline, which may come from a read error. V is TRBV7-7 and J is TRBJ2-2; 8 bases agree with TRBD2. This CDR3 contains 16 residues. CDR1 is SSHAT and CDR2 is FNYEAQ in the germline V gene (reference sequence). This CDR3 is CASSPRLATDTGELFF. In nucleotides, the CDR3 is TGTGCTAGCAGCCCGAGACTAGCGACAGACACCGGGGAGCTGTTTTTT.

This clone was seen only once. The J gene is TRBJ1-5, the V gene TRBV28, with D tentatively TRBD1 (6 bases). The germline V gene encodes CDR1 MDHEN and CDR2 SYDVKM. The V gene lost 6 bases and the J gene lost 2 bases, with 14 bases spanning the gap. The CDR3 spans 15 residues. CDR3 sequence reads: CASRVGGQGNQPQHF. The CDR3 DNA reads TGTGCCAGCAGGGTGGGGGGCCAGGGCAATCAGCCCCAGCATTTT.

This clone has just a few counts. The CDR3 region has the DNA TGTGCCAGCAGTGACGACAGGGAGACGGATCAGCCCCAGCATTTT. This translates into CASSDDRETDQPQHF. The rearrangement links TRBV2 to TRBJ1-5, with TRBD1 matching over 7 bases. This CDR3 comprises 15 residues. V was clipped by 3 bases and J by 5 bases; unmatched bases: 7. Germline CDR1 is SNHLY and CDR2 is FYNNEI.

The chain is built from TRBV13 and TRBJ2-7; 7 bases are shared with TRBD1. Germline CDR1 and CDR2: PRHDT and FYEKMQ (reference sequence). Losses at the gene ends were 5 bases for V and 2 bases for J; bases not matched to a gene: 6. This CDR3 has 14 residues. The CDR3 DNA reads as TGTGCCAGCAGCCGAAAGGGGGCCCCCTACGAGCAGTACTTC. Translating it yields CASSRKGAPYEQYF.

This clone has a single count. Additional DNA sequences in this sample encode the identical CDR3. The rearrangement links TRBV27 to TRBJ1-5; no clear D gene. Germline V gives CDR1 MNHEY, CDR2 SMNVEV (reference sequence). V was cut by 11 bases and J by 2 bases, with 13 bases left in between. This CDR3 contains 13 residues. The CDR3 sequence: CASSPGGNQPQHF. The CDR3 DNA follows: TGTGCCTCCAGTCCAGGTGGCAATCAGCCCCAGCATTTT.

The CDR3 sequence is CASSVTRSGEQYF. The DNA for the CDR3 is TGTGCCAGCAGTGTAACCAGGTCCGGCGAGCAGTACTTC. This chain connects TRBV9 to TRBJ2-7; no definite D call. Trimming stripped 5 bases from V and 6 bases from J, with 15 bases between. The V gene's germline CDR1 is SGDLS and CDR2 YYNGEE. CDR3 length: 13 residues.

V usage is TRBV27 and J usage is TRBJ2-2, with a possible D match to TRBD2 (6 bases). The CDR3 consists of 15 residues. V lost 3 bases and J 5 bases, leaving 13 bases between the germline ends. CDR1 MNHEY and CDR2 SMNVEV come from the germline V gene (reference sequence). The CDR3 region is CASSFVGGGTGELFF. The CDR3 nucleotides are TGTGCCAGCAGTTTTGTGGGGGGAGGAACCGGGGAGCTGTTTTTT.